This is a list of T cell receptor beta chains from one sample in a study of blood T cell repertoires in COVID-19. Clones were sequenced by immunoSEQ multiplex PCR, and TCRdb holds only the in-frame ones, with some missing. Found here are more than 95,000 clones, approximately 85% of them singletons; the top ten hold 2.5% to 3.5%. Sequencing input: peripheral blood. The origin of the receptors is a woman older than 75 with COVID-19, enrolled during active disease. Both conserved end residues are part of each CDR3. Size values are once, few and many counts, or a class for expanded clones, and some rows have none.

>TRBV10-3|NA|TRBJ2-2
CAIGGGGPNTGELFF
>TRBV11-3|NA|TRBJ1-2
CASSLIGQVYF
>TRBV6-5|few|TRBJ2-7
CASSPETSGHEQYF
>TRBV5-3|NA|TRBJ1-1
CARSFYGRSNTEAFF
>TRBV13|NA|TRBJ1-3
CASSPSVSGNTIYF
>TRBV11-2|NA|TRBJ2-1
CASSPITGTRRGNEQFF
>TRBV7-9|NA|TRBJ2-3
CASSSPFGTSGRRTDTQYF
>TRBV7-9|NA|TRBJ1-4
CASSYQTGTGGAELFF
>TRBV19|few|TRBJ2-2
CASSTKTASDLAVNTGELFF
>TRBV6-5|once|TRBJ2-2
CATRTGGYTGELFF
>TRBV5-8|NA|TRBJ2-4
CASSVQGSRNIQYF
>TRBV5-4|NA|TRBJ1-1
CASSLAGQITEAFF
>TRBV3-1/TRBV3-2|once|TRBJ1-1
CASSEAGTGGGAFF
>TRBV19|NA|TRBJ2-6
CASSWGLIVSTGANVLTF
>TRBV28|NA|TRBJ1-6
CASSLGRGYSPLHF
>TRBV7-9|NA|TRBJ1-2
CASSDSTGLYGYTF
>TRBV2|NA|TRBJ2-3
CASSWLTDTQYF
>TRBV6-1|NA|TRBJ1-4
CASSERQGRLFF
>TRBV5-4|NA|TRBJ2-1
CASSLASLAGGNNEQFF
>TRBV28|NA|TRBJ2-7
CASSLAVSYEQYF
>TRBV5-1|NA|TRBJ1-4
CASSLSGQSGQLFF
>TRBV28|NA|TRBJ1-2
CASRAGNSYGYTF
>TRBV5-4|NA|TRBJ1-1
CASSPVPGQGEAFF
>TRBV6-2/TRBV6-3|NA|TRBJ2-7
CASSRKGASEQYF
>TRBV6-5|once|TRBJ2-7
CASSSDLRGEQYF
>TRBV4-2|NA|TRBJ2-7
CASSQEASGSPYEQYF
>TRBV2|NA|TRBJ1-1
CASTIGGARVAFF
>TRBV7-9|NA|TRBJ1-6
CASSLGQQNSPLHF
>TRBV6-2/TRBV6-3|NA|TRBJ2-1
CASSYGTLSYNEQFF
>TRBV4-2|NA|TRBJ2-2
CASSRGRGLSNTGELFF
>TRBV21-1|NA|TRBJ1-5
CASSKVGFGQGNQPQHF
>TRBV5-4|NA|TRBJ1-6
CASSRQGVDNSPLHF
>TRBV7-8|NA|TRBJ2-3
CASSLAVAGGPFPRTDTQYF
>TRBV9|NA|TRBJ1-3
CASSDFGSGNTIYF
>TRBV28|NA|TRBJ2-3
CASSPSGRGGADTQYF
>TRBV16|NA|TRBJ1-1
CASSQGYRGRKGTEAFF
>TRBV28|NA|TRBJ2-7
CASSLSHRGHEQYF
>TRBV7-2|NA|TRBJ2-5
CASSMTSGRQETQYF
>TRBV7-2|NA|TRBJ2-2
CASSSSRVSGELFF
>TRBV7-3|NA|TRBJ2-1
CASSRYGTGSSYHNEQFF
>TRBV6-5|NA|TRBJ2-7
CASSSWAGYEQYF
>TRBV5-6|NA|TRBJ2-7
CASSFRLAGGAYEQYF
>TRBV29-1|NA|TRBJ2-7
CSVEASFPSYEQYF
>TRBV6-2/TRBV6-3|NA|TRBJ1-5
CASSPPGQSYSNQPQHF
>TRBV12-3/TRBV12-4|NA|TRBJ2-7
CASSSGGYEQYF
>TRBV27|NA|TRBJ2-1
CASSLVGQGQFF
>TRBV6-5|NA|TRBJ2-3
CASSIGLVGGDTQYF
>TRBV11-2|NA|TRBJ2-3
CASSLLAGSTDTQYF
>TRBV5-1|NA|TRBJ2-5
CASSPGLAGGPGETQYF
>TRBV19|NA|TRBJ1-5
CASEQGRQPQHF
>TRBV3-1/TRBV3-2|NA|TRBJ1-4
CASSQDTGLGNEKLFF
>TRBV3-1/TRBV3-2|NA|TRBJ1-2
CASSQGGKTNYGYTF
>TRBV15|NA|TRBJ1-5
CATSRDGTANQPQHF
>TRBV7-3|NA|TRBJ2-3
CASSPQRGTDTQYF
>TRBV7-2|NA|TRBJ1-4
CASSHGQGTTNEKLFF